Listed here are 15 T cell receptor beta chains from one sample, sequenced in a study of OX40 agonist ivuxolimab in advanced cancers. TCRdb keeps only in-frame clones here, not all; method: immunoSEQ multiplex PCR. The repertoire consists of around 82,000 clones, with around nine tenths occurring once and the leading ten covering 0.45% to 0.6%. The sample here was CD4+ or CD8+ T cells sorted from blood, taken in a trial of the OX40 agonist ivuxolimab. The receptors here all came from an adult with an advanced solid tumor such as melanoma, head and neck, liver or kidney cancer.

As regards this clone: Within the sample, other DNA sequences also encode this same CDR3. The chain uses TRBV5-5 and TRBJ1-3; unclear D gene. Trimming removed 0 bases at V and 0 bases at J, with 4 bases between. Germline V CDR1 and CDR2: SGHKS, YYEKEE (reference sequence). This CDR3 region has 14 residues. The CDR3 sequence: CASSLEVSGNTIYF. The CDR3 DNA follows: TGTGCCAGCAGCTTGGAGGTCTCTGGAAACACCATATATTTT.

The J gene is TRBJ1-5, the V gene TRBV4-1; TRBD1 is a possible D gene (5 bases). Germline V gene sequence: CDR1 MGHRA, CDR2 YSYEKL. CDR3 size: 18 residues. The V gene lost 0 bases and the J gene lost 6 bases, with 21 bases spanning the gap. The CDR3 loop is CASSQDRIGTRGGQPQHF. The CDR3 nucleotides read TGCGCCAGCAGCCAAGATCGTATCGGGACCCGAGGAGGTCAGCCCCAGCATTTT.

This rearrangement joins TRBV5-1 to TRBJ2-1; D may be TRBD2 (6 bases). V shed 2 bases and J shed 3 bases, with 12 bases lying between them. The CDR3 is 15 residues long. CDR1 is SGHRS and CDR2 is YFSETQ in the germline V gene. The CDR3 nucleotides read TGCGCCAGCAGCTTACTCCCGGGACTCTACAATGAGCAGTTCTTC. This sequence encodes CASSLLPGLYNEQFF.

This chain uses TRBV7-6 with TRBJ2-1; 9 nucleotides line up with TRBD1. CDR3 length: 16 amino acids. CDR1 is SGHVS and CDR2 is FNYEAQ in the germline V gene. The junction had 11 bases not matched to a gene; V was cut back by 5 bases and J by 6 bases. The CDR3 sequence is CASSPKMGQGTNEQFF. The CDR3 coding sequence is TGTGCCAGCAGCCCCAAAATGGGACAGGGAACCAATGAGCAGTTCTTC.

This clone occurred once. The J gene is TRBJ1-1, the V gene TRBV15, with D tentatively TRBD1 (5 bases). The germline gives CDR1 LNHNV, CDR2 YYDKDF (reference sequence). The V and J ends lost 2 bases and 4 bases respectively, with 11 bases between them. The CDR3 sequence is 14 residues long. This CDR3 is CATSRRQQLTEAFF. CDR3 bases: TGTGCCACCAGCAGAAGACAGCAACTCACTGAAGCTTTCTTT.

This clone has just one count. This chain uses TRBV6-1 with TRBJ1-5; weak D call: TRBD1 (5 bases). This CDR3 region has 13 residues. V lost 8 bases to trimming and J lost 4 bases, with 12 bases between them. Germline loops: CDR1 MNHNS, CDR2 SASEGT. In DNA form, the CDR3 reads TGTGCCAGCGCATGGGACCCTAATCAGCCCCAGCATTTT. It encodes CASAWDPNQPQHF.

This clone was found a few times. This chain's CDR3 is CASSLGSARKHNSPLHF. The CDR3 bases are TGTGCCAGCAGCTTAGGGTCCGCGCGAAAGCATAATTCACCCCTCCACTTT. This chain links TRBV13 with TRBJ1-6, with unresolved D. The CDR3 is made up of 17 amino acids. Trimming shortened V by 0 bases and J by 5 bases, and 14 bases separated the two germline ends. The germline V gene encodes CDR1 PRHDT and CDR2 FYEKMQ (reference sequence).

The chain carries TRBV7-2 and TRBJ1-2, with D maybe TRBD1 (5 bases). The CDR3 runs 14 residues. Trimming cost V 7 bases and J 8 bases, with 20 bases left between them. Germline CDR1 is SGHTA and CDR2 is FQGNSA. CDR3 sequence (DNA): TGTGCCAGCACCTGGGGGGTGGGGGACTTCGGCTACACCTTC. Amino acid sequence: CASTWGVGDFGYTF.

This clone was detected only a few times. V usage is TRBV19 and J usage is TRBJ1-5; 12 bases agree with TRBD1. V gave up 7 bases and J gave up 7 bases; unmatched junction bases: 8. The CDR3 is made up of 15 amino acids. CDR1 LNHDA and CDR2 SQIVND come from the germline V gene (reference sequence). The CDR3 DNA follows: TGTGCCAGTACTCCGGGACAGGGGGCTCAACAGCCCCAGCATTTT. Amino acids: CASTPGQGAQQPQHF.

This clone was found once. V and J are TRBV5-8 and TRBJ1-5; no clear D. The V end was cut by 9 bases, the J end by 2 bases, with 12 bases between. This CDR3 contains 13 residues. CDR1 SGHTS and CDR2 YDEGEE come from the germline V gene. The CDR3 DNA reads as TGTGCCACACGTTCTGCTGGCAATCAGCCCCAGCATTTT. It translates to CATRSAGNQPQHF.

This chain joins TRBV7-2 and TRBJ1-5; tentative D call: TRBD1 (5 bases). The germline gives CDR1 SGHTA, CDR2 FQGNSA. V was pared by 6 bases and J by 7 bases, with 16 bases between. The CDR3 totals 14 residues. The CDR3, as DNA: TGTGCCAGCAGTTACGATCAGGGACGGCAGCCCCAGCATTTT. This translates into CASSYDQGRQPQHF.

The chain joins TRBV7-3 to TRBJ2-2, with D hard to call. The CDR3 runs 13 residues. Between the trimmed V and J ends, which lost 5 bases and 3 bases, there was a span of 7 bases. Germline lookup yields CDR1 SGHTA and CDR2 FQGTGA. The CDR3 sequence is CASSPLDTGELFF. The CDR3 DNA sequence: TGTGCCAGCAGCCCCCTAGACACCGGGGAGCTGTTTTTT.

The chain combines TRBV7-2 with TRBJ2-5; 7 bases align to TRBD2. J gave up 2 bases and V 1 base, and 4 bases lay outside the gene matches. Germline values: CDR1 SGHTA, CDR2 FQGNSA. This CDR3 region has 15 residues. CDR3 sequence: CASSLGSSGQETQYF. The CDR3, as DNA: TGTGCCAGCAGCTTAGGCTCTAGCGGACAAGAGACCCAGTACTTC. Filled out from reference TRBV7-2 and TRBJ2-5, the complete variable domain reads GAGVSQSPSNKVTEKGKDVELRCDPISGHTALYWYRQSLGQGLEFLIYFQGNSAPDKSGLPSDRFSAERTGGSVSTLTIQRTQQEDSAVYLCASSLGSSGQETQYFGPGTRLLVL.

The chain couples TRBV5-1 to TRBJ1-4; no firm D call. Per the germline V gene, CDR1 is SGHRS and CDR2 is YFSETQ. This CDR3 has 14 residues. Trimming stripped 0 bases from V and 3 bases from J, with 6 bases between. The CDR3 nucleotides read TGCGCCAGCAGCTTGGAGCCAGCTAATGAAAAACTGTTTTTT. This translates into CASSLEPANEKLFF.

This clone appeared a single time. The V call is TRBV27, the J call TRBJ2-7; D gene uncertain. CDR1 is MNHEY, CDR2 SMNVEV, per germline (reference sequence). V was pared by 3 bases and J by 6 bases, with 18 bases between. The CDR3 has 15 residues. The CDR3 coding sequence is TGTGCCAGCAGTTTGAATGGGGTCTCCCTGGGCGAGCAGTACTTC. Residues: CASSLNGVSLGEQYF.